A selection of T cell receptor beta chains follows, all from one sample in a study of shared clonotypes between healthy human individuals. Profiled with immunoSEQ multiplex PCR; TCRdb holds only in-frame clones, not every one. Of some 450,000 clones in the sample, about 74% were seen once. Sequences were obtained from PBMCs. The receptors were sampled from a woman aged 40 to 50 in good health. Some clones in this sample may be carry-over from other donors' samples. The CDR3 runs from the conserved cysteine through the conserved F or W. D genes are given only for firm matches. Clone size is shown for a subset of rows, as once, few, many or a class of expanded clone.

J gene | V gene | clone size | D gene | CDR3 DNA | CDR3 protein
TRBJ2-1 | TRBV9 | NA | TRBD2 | TGTGCCAGCAGCGCAGCGGGATCAACCTCCTACAATGAGCAGTTCTTC | CASSAAGSTSYNEQFF
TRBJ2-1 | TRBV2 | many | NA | TGTGCCAGCAGTGAAGCGCTTCAGAGCTATGAGCAGTTCTTC | CASSEALQSYEQFF
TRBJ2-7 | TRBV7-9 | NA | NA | TGTGCCAGCAACCCCGGAAGGGGGACCTCCTACGAGCAGTACTTC | CASNPGRGTSYEQYF
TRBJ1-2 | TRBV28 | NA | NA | TGTGCCAGCAGCCCTCGGCCAGGTCGCCGCGGGTATGGCTACACCTTC | CASSPRPGRRGYGYTF
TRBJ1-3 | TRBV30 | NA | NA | TGTGCCTGGAGTTGGGACGGCAACTCTGGAAACACCATATATTTT | CAWSWDGNSGNTIYF
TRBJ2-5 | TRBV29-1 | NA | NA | TGCAGCGTTGAACAGACAGCCAAAGAGACCCAGTACTTC | CSVEQTAKETQYF
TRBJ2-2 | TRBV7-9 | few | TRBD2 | TGTGCCAGCAGCATCCTAGCGGGAGGGCCAGTCGGGGAGCTGTTTTTT | CASSILAGGPVGELFF
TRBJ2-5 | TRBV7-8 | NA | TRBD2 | TGTGCCAGCAGCTCCCAACCGGGAGGCGAGACCCAGTACTTC | CASSSQPGGETQYF
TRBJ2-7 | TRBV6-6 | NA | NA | TGTGCCAGCAGTTACTCGAAAACAGGGCCAGACGAGCAGTACTTC | CASSYSKTGPDEQYF
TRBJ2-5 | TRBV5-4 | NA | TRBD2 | TGTGCCAGCAGCTTGGCGGGGGGAGAGACCCAGTACTTC | CASSLAGGETQYF
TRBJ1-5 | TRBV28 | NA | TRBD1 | TGTGCCAGCAGCATGGGACAGATTAATCAGCCCCAGCATTTT | CASSMGQINQPQHF
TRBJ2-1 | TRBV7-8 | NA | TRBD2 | TGTGCCAGCAGCCCTCGACTAGCGCTAGAATACAATGAGCAGTTCTTC | CASSPRLALEYNEQFF
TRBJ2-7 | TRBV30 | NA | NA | TGTGCCTGGAGGAGACCCCAAATTCTCGAGCAGTACTTC | CAWRRPQILEQYF
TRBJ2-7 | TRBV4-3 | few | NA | TGCGCCAGCAGCCTTCAGGCGGGTTACGAGCAGTACTTC | CASSLQAGYEQYF
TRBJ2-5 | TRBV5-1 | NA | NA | TGCGCCAGCAGCTTTTCCACAGCCCAAGAGACCCAGTACTTC | CASSFSTAQETQYF
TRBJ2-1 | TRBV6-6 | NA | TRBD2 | TGTGCCAGCAGTTACCCCACTAGCGGCGAGCAGTTCTTC | CASSYPTSGEQFF
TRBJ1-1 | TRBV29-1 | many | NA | TGCAGCGTTCAAGAGGGCACGAACACTGAAGCTTTCTTT | CSVQEGTNTEAFF
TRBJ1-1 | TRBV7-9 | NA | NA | TGTGCCAGCAGCTTGGGGAAAACAGGGAATGAAGCTTTCTTT | CASSLGKTGNEAFF
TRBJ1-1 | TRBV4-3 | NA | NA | TGCGCCAGCAGAGGGGGGACTGAAGCTTTCTTT | CASRGGTEAFF
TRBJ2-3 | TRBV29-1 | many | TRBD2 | TGCAGCGTTGGAGGGACTAGCGGTCACACAGATACGCAGTATTTT | CSVGGTSGHTDTQYF
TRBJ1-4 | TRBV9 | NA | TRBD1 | TGTGCCAGCAGCGTAGGGACAGGGGATCGGGAAAAACTGTTTTTT | CASSVGTGDREKLFF
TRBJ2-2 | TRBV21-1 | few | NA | TGTGCCAGCAGCAAAGTAGTGGTCGTGGGGGTGGGAGTAGAGCGGAACACCGGGGAGCTGTTTTTT | CASSKVVVVGVGVERNTGELFF
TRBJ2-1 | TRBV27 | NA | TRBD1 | TGTGCCAGCAGTCTTCCCACACGACAGGGGGTAGATGAGCAGTTCTTC | CASSLPTRQGVDEQFF
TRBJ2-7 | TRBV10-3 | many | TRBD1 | TGTGCCATCACGGGACAGGGTTTCTACGAGCAGTACTTC | CAITGQGFYEQYF
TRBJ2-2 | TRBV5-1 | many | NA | TGCGCCAGCAGCCCGTTGGAGGGGCCCGGGGAGCTGTTTTTT | CASSPLEGPGELFF
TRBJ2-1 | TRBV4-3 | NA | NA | TGCGCCAGCAGCCAAGAAGGGGGGGTGTGGTACAATGAGCAGTTCTTC | CASSQEGGVWYNEQFF
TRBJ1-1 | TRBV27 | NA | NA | TGTGCCAGCAGTTTATCAGGGACTTACACTGAAGCTTTCTTT | CASSLSGTYTEAFF
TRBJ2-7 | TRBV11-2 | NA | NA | TGTGCCAGCAGCCCCAGGCCACTAGTTTCGAAACCTGAACAGTACTTC | CASSPRPLVSKPEQYF